A single sample is the source of the 26 T cell receptor beta chains below, sequenced in a study of vaccination and CD4 T cells after COVID-19. Stated treatment: approximately nine-day PBMC culture with coronavirus spike peptide pools or control peptides (ViraFEST assay). The Oncomine TCR Beta short-read assay was what sequenced the DNA obtained from cultured CD4+ T cells. TCRdb re-derived calls from the PCR reads in MiXCR, one entry per CDR3 protein. This table has some 16,000 distinct CDR3 sequences, about two fifths appearing once. No cognate antigen is known for these TCRs. This sample comprised CD4+ T cells from blood, cultured in vitro, obtained after SARS-CoV-2 vaccination. These receptors were obtained from a human donor who had recovered from COVID-19.

The V call is TRBV6-1, the J call TRBJ2-7, with 9 positions matching TRBD1. Germline loops: CDR1 MNHNS, CDR2 SASEGT. J gave up 5 bases and V 6 bases, and 20 bases lay outside the gene matches. This CDR3 comprises 18 residues. The CDR3 DNA reads as TGTGCCAGCAGGTCGGACAGGGGAACGGCGGGAGATAGGAACGAGCAGTACTTC. Protein product: CASRSDRGTAGDRNEQYF.

This clonotype came up once. V gene TRBV10-3 combines with J gene TRBJ2-7; 8 bases agree with TRBD1. V gave up 0 bases and J gave up 6 bases; unmatched junction bases: 7. The CDR3 is 15 amino acids. CDR1 is ENHRY, CDR2 SYGVKD, per germline. CDR3 in DNA: TGTGCCATCAGTGAGTCTCCGACAGGGACAGGCGAGCAGTACTTC. It is translated as CAISESPTGTGEQYF.

The rearrangement links TRBV28 to TRBJ1-1; D perhaps matches TRBD1 (6 bases). This CDR3 comprises 13 residues. Germline V gives CDR1 MDHEN, CDR2 SYDVKM. Trimming took 10 bases from V and 10 from J, leaving 22 bases between them. The CDR3 region is CATMNPQSRGAFF. CDR3 bases: TGTGCCACCATGAATCCGCAATCCAGGGGAGCTTTCTTT.

This clonotype was seen more than once but under ten times. The chain combines TRBV20-1 with TRBJ1-5; 7 bases align to TRBD1. The CDR3 is 14 amino acids. J was trimmed by 4 bases and V by 3 bases; bases with no gene match: 6. Germline CDR1 DFQATT, CDR2 SNEGSKA (reference sequence). DNA for the CDR3: TGCAGTGCTAGTCAGGGGACAGTGAATCAGCCCCAGCATTTT. It codes for CSASQGTVNQPQHF.

The chain has TRBV7-3 and TRBJ2-2, with 9 bases aligning to TRBD2. Trimming at V came to 1 base and at J to 4 bases, leaving 10 bases not matched to a gene. The CDR3 is made up of 18 amino acids. Germline V CDR1 and CDR2: SGHTA, FQGTGA. CDR3 sequence (DNA): TGTGCCAGCAGCTTAAGGGTAGCGGGAGATCAAGGCACCGGGGAGCTGTTTTTT. Protein product: CASSLRVAGDQGTGELFF.

In this sample, this clonotype turned up a few times. The chain couples TRBV2 to TRBJ2-5; D remains ambiguous. The CDR3 runs 12 residues. Trimming removed 2 bases at V and 5 bases at J, with 6 bases between. CDR1 is SNHLY, CDR2 FYNNEI, per germline. This CDR3 is CASSEYKETQYF. The CDR3 bases are TGTGCCAGCAGTGAATACAAGGAGACCCAGTACTTC.

There are a few counts of this clonotype. Here the CDR3 reads CASSVKAGTDTQYF. The CDR3 DNA reads as TGTGCCAGCTCTGTCAAAGCGGGCACAGATACGCAGTATTTT. V is TRBV5-4 and J is TRBJ2-3; possible D gene TRBD2, 5 bases. Per germline, CDR1 SGHNT and CDR2 YYREEE (reference sequence). This CDR3 is built from 14 residues. Trimming cost V 7 bases and J 1 base, with 13 bases left between them.

V is TRBV7-6 and J is TRBJ2-2, with 11 positions matching TRBD1. With 3 bases clipped from V and 6 bases from J, the junction kept 6 bases outside the gene matches. This CDR3 has 16 amino acids. In germline, CDR1 is SGHVS, CDR2 FNYEAQ. This CDR3 is CASSLSGTGGSGELFF. DNA for the CDR3: TGTGCCAGCAGCTTGAGCGGGACAGGGGGTTCCGGGGAGCTGTTTTTT.

This clonotype showed up just a few times. The chain uses TRBV7-2 and TRBJ1-2, with D possibly being TRBD1 (6 bases). The CDR3 has 16 amino acids. V was cut by 2 bases and J by 0 bases, with 13 bases left in between. CDR1 and CDR2 from the germline V gene are SGHTA and FQGNSA. The CDR3 here is CASSLIAGESNYGYTF. In DNA form, the CDR3 reads TGTGCCAGCAGCTTAATCGCAGGGGAGTCTAACTATGGCTACACCTTC. The full variable domain, in which reference TRBV7-2 and TRBJ1-2 provide the parts outside the CDR3, is GAGVSQSPSNKVTEKGKDVELRCDPISGHTALYWYRQSLGQGLEFLIYFQGNSAPDKSGLPSDRFSAERTGGSVSTLTIQRTQQEDSAVYLCASSLIAGESNYGYTFGSGTRLTVV.

This clonotype appeared a few times. The chain uses TRBV10-3 and TRBJ1-5, with D unclear. Looked up from germline, CDR1 is ENHRY and CDR2 is SYGVKD. CDR3 length: 13 amino acids. Trimming took 2 bases from V and 6 from J, leaving 8 bases between them. As DNA, the CDR3 is TGTGCCATCAGTGAGGATAATGGTCAGCCCCAGCATTTT. Its protein is CAISEDNGQPQHF.

The chain joins TRBV20-1 to TRBJ2-5, with D perhaps matching TRBD1 or TRBD2 (5 bases each). Per germline, CDR1 DFQATT and CDR2 SNEGSKA (reference sequence). The V and J ends lost 4 bases and 1 base respectively, with 25 bases between them. The CDR3 consists of 18 residues. The CDR3 is CSAISRSPGTSTQETQYF. In nucleotides, the CDR3 is TGCAGTGCTATTTCTCGGTCCCCCGGGACCTCGACCCAAGAGACCCAGTACTTC.

CDR3 in amino acids: CASRKTSGSTYNEQFF. The DNA of the CDR3 is TGTGCCAGCAGGAAAACTAGCGGGAGTACCTACAATGAGCAGTTCTTC. The chain has TRBV6-1 and TRBJ2-1; 11 bases align to TRBD2. J lost 2 bases, V lost 6 bases, and 6 bases had no gene match. The CDR3 extends over 16 amino acids. The germline V gene has CDR1 MNHNS and CDR2 SASEGT.

This clonotype was seen a few times. CDR3 loop: CSATRTGTQGTEAFF. CDR3 bases: TGCAGTGCTACCCGGACCGGGACCCAGGGTACTGAAGCTTTCTTT. The chain recombines TRBV20-1 with TRBJ1-1; the D gene is possibly TRBD1 (5 bases). The germline gives CDR1 DFQATT, CDR2 SNEGSKA (reference sequence). Trimming took off 4 bases at V and 5 bases at J, with 20 bases between the two ends. The CDR3 consists of 15 residues.

This clonotype was picked up a small number of times. The gene calls are TRBV24-1 and TRBJ2-1; 7 bases match TRBD1. The germline V gene has CDR1 KGHDR and CDR2 SFDVKD. CDR3 length equals 17 residues. After removal of 3 bases from V and 8 bases from J, the junction contained 15 bases not matched to a gene. The CDR3 sequence: CATSDRPGGAQDDEQFF. The CDR3 DNA reads as TGTGCCACCAGTGATCGCCCAGGGGGTGCCCAGGACGATGAGCAGTTCTTC.

This clonotype is medium-sized. The rearrangement joins TRBV24-1 to TRBJ1-6; 7 bases are shared with TRBD1. CDR1 and CDR2 (germline): KGHDR, SFDVKD. The V and J ends lost 2 bases and 4 bases, in that order; junction bases with no gene match: 10. This CDR3 has 18 amino acids. The CDR3 nucleotides are TGTGCCACCAGTGATTCTCGGAGGGACAGACGATATAATTCACCCCTCCACTTT. This sequence encodes CATSDSRRDRRYNSPLHF.

This clonotype has only a few counts. This chain joins TRBV2 and TRBJ2-3; 12 bases agree with TRBD2. The CDR3 spans 16 residues. Looked up from germline, CDR1 is SNHLY and CDR2 is FYNNEI. Unmatched junction bases numbered 7, after V lost 7 bases and J lost 2 bases. CDR3 nucleotide sequence: TGTGCCAGCACCGCCTGGACTAGCGGGGACACAGATACGCAGTATTTT. This gives the protein CASTAWTSGDTDTQYF. The full variable domain, rest sourced from reference TRBV2 and TRBJ2-3, is EPEVTQTPSHQVTQMGQEVILRCVPISNHLYFYWYRQILGQKVEFLVSFYNNEISEKSEIFDDQFSVERPDGSNFTLKIRSTKLEDSAMYFCASTAWTSGDTDTQYFGPGTRLTVL.

The genes are TRBV7-9 and TRBJ1-4; D gene ambiguous. Germline V gene sequence: CDR1 SEHNR, CDR2 FQNEAQ (reference sequence). This CDR3 contains 14 residues. The V end was cut by 3 bases, the J end by 7 bases, with 12 bases between. CDR3 coding DNA: TGTGCCAGCAGCTTTTCTTCGGCGCGTGAAAAACTGTTTTTT. This sequence encodes CASSFSSAREKLFF.

The V and J genes are TRBV6-2 or TRBV6-3 and TRBJ2-7, with TRBD1 identical over 9 bases. Germline assignment: CDR1 MNHEY and CDR2 SVGEGT. The CDR3 contains 19 residues. V was clipped by 9 bases and J by 4 bases; unmatched bases: 25. The CDR3 DNA follows: TGTGCCAGAAATCCCTCGGACAGGGGACTACTTATTACGCCTTACGAGCAGTACTTC. This gives the protein CARNPSDRGLLITPYEQYF.

The chain carries TRBV20-1 and TRBJ1-2; 10 bases map to TRBD1. Per germline, CDR1 DFQATT and CDR2 SNEGSKA (reference sequence). This CDR3 spans 13 amino acids. J was trimmed by 6 bases and V by 8 bases; bases with no gene match: 9. The CDR3 DNA is TGCAGTACGAACCGGGACAGGGGAGATGGCTACACCTTC. As protein: CSTNRDRGDGYTF.

The V and J genes are TRBV6-2 or TRBV6-3 and TRBJ2-3; tentative D call: TRBD2 (6 bases). There are 12 residues in the CDR3. V was shortened by 11 bases and J by 4 bases, with 13 bases between the two germline ends. CDR1 and CDR2 from the germline V gene are MNHEY and SVGEGT. DNA of the CDR3: TGTGCCGCGGATGGCGGGGCAGATACGCAGTATTTT. Amino acid sequence: CAADGGADTQYF.

V and J are TRBV4-2 and TRBJ2-7; D is uncertain. The germline V and J ends were trimmed by 1 base and 1 base, with 2 bases remaining between them. The CDR3 extends over 12 amino acids. The V gene's germline CDR1 is LGHNA and CDR2 YNFKEQ. This CDR3 reads CASSQGSYEQYF. CDR3 coding DNA: TGTGCCAGCAGCCAAGGGTCCTACGAGCAGTACTTC.

This clonotype has just a few counts. The chain carries TRBV7-6 and TRBJ1-6; 11 nucleotides match TRBD1. With V trimmed by 5 bases and J by 4 bases, 7 bases remained unmatched. The CDR3 spans 17 residues. CDR1 and CDR2 from the germline V gene are SGHVS and FNYEAQ. The CDR3 sequence is CASSTAGTGGYNSPLHF. DNA of the CDR3: TGTGCCAGCAGCACAGCCGGGACAGGGGGTTATAATTCACCCCTCCACTTT.

The sample holds a few counts of this clonotype. The chain links TRBV15 to TRBJ2-7, with D unclear. The V gene's germline CDR1 is LNHNV and CDR2 YYDKDF (reference sequence). Trimming left V 0 bases short and J 2 bases short, with 5 bases between. The CDR3 is 13 residues long. The CDR3 nucleotides read TGTGCCACCAGCAGAGAAGGACCCTACGAGCAGTACTTC. Translated, it gives CATSREGPYEQYF.

In its sample, this clonotype ranks as medium-sized (0.01 to 0.1%). This rearrangement joins TRBV20-1 to TRBJ2-5, with a possible D match to TRBD2 (7 bases). Per germline, CDR1 DFQATT and CDR2 SNEGSKA (reference sequence). The CDR3 consists of 12 residues. The V and J ends lost 3 bases and 7 bases respectively, with 12 bases between them. The CDR3 bases are TGCAGTGCTAGCGGGGGGCAATTGACCCAGTACTTC. The encoded protein is CSASGGQLTQYF.

This clonotype was seen a handful of times. The chain has TRBV2 and TRBJ2-7; 12 nucleotides line up with TRBD1. CDR3 length: 15 residues. CDR1 SNHLY and CDR2 FYNNEI come from the germline V gene. Trimming at V came to 0 bases and at J to 5 bases, leaving 2 bases not matched to a gene. The DNA of the CDR3 is TGTGCCAGCAGTGAAGCGGGACAGGGGGCGGACGAGCAGTACTTC. This gives the protein CASSEAGQGADEQYF. Filled out from reference TRBV2 and TRBJ2-7, the complete variable domain reads EPEVTQTPSHQVTQMGQEVILRCVPISNHLYFYWYRQILGQKVEFLVSFYNNEISEKSEIFDDQFSVERPDGSNFTLKIRSTKLEDSAMYFCASSEAGQGADEQYFGPGTRLTVT.

The rearrangement links TRBV20-1 to TRBJ2-1; TRBD1 is a possible D gene (6 bases). The CDR3 covers 13 residues. V was clipped by 5 bases and J by 7 bases, with 15 bases between them. CDR1 is DFQATT and CDR2 is SNEGSKA in the germline V gene (reference sequence). The CDR3 DNA is TGCAGTGCTCCCCGACAGGTTGGAAATGAGCAGTTCTTC. This sequence encodes CSAPRQVGNEQFF.